The clone carrying this T cell receptor beta chain showed up just once. Its antigen remains unknown. Healthy bone marrow donors made up the donor group. The data belong to a study of cytomegalovirus exposure and HLA in healthy donors. Broader study findings: Previously analyzed data showed that most TCR beta V segments were productive at a frequency of about 87% or about 30%. In vitro data verified a few CMV-associated chains as specific for CMV antigens. Sequencing had likely introduced a cluster of highly shared sequence variants as an artifact.

It was with 60 Vbeta and 13 Jbeta primers that the PCR ran. Assay used: immunoSEQ multiplex PCR; TCRdb lists only in-frame clones, some missing. Among 140,000 or so clones, approximately 84% were seen once, and the ten largest hold under 10%. The CDR3 extends over 13 amino acids. V gave up 2 bases and J gave up 4 bases, with 8 bases separating them. Germline assignment: CDR1 MNHNS and CDR2 SASEGT. The clonotype was recovered from a woman aged 55-70 years in good health and CMV-seropositive. V gene TRBV6-1 combines with J gene TRBJ1-1; D unresolved. Sequencing input: PBMCs. The DNA of the CDR3 is TGTGCCAGCAGTGAACGTGGGAGCACTGAAGCTTTCTTT. This translates into CASSERGSTEAFF.